This TCR beta chain comes out of a study of blood T cell repertoires in COVID-19. The V gene's germline CDR1 is MNHEY and CDR2 SMNVEV (reference sequence). This CDR3 is built from 16 residues. The V gene end was trimmed by 5 bases and the J gene end by 0 bases; junction bases not matched to a gene: 7. Assay used: immunoSEQ multiplex PCR; TCRdb lists only in-frame clones, some missing. The sample shows about 150,000 clones, approximately 83% of them seen only once. The sequence was collected from a man aged 70 or older with acute or convalescent COVID-19. The chain recombines TRBV27 with TRBJ2-1; 7 bases are a match to TRBD2. The sequenced sample consisted of peripheral blood. Here the CDR3 DNA reads TGTGCCAGCAGTCTAAGACTAGCAGGCTCCTACAATGAGCAGTTCTTC. It specifies CASSLRLAGSYNEQFF.